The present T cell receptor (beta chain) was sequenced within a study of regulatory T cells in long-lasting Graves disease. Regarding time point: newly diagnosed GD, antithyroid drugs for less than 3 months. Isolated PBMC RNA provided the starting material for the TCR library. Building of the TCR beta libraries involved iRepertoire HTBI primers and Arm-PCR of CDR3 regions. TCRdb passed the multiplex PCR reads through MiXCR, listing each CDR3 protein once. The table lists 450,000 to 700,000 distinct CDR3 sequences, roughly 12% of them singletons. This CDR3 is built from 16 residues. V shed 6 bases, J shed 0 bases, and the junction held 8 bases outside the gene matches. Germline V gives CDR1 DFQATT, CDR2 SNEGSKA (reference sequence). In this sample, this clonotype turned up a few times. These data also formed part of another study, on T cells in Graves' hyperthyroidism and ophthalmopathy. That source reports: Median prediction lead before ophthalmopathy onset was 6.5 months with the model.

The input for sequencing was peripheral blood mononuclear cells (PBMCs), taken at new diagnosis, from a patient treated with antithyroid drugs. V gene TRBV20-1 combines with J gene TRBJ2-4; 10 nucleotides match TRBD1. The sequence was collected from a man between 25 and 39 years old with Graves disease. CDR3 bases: TGCAGTGCAACGCTTAGGACAGGGGGAGCCAAAAACATTCAGTACTTC. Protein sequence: CSATLRTGGAKNIQYF.